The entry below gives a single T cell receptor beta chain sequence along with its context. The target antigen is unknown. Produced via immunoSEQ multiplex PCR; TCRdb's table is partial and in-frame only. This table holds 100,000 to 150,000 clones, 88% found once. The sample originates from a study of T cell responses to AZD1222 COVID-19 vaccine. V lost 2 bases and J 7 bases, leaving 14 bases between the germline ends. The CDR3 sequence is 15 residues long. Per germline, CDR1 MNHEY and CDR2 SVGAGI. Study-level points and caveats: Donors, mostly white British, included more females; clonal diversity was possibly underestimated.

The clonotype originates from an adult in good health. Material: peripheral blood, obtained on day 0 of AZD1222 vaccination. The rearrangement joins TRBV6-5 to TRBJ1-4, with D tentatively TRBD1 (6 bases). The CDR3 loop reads CASSYRGGGGEKLFF. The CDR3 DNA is TGTGCCAGCAGTTACCGAGGGGGAGGAGGTGAAAAACTGTTTTTT.